This T cell receptor beta chain was documented in a study of graft-versus-host responses after intestinal transplantation. Study-wide context: Transplant recipients had multivisceral, liver-intestinal, or isolated intestinal grafts. Anti-thymocyte globulin induction preceded about 3 years of tacrolimus and steroid maintenance in all recipients.

Study results and limitations: Among recipient marrow samples, GvH clones were found; some appeared first in ileum or blood.

About this clone: What it binds is unknown.

This CDR3 has 13 amino acids. V lost 5 bases and J lost 0, with 8 bases in between. Germline assignment: CDR1 MNHEY and CDR2 SMNVEV (reference sequence). Sequencing was performed with immunoSEQ multiplex PCR; in TCRdb, only in-frame clones are kept and a portion is missing. The sample records roughly 19,000 clones, 95% being singletons. The TCR originated in a human patient who received an intestinal transplant, so some T cells may come from the graft donor. The sample was PBMCs, taken 23 days after intestinal transplant. The chain joins TRBV27 to TRBJ2-7; no clear D gene. The CDR3 region is CASSPQPSYEQYF. CDR3 DNA: TGTGCCAGCAGTCCCCAACCCTCCTACGAGCAGTACTTC.